This T cell receptor (beta chain) was obtained from a study of blood T cell repertoires in COVID-19. Original handling: Cell counts per sample came from amplifying reference gene primers. TCRdb keeps only in-frame clones here, not all; method: immunoSEQ multiplex PCR. That table furnishes V, J and clone size, whereas the DNA furnished D and trimming. The table has 90,000 to 95,000 clones, 88% seen once. Looked up from germline, CDR1 is MNHEY and CDR2 is SMNVEV (reference sequence). This CDR3 has 14 residues. The trim removed 5 bases at V and 8 bases at J, leaving 10 bases unmatched. The sequencing sample was made of peripheral blood. The V gene is TRBV27, the J gene TRBJ1-2; TRBD1 aligns across 8 bases. The source is a woman older than 75 with active COVID-19. This CDR3 reads CASSPQDRGGGYTF. CDR3 nucleotides: TGTGCCAGCAGTCCCCAAGACAGGGGAGGCGGCTACACCTTC.